The clone carrying this T cell receptor beta chain is deemed medium-sized. Its target is not known. TCRdb independently ran MiXCR on the PCR reads; one entry per CDR3 protein. The data show 9,700 or so distinct CDR3 sequences, approximately 20% seen once. Each library that profiled naive CD8 cells came from around 18,000 to 910,000 sorted cells with 10%, 30% or 50% RNA. Per germline, CDR1 MDHEN and CDR2 SYDVKM. V dropped 6 bases and J dropped 2 bases, with 14 bases sitting between them. The CDR3 sequence is 14 residues long. This entry is derived from a study of molecular identifiers for immune sequencing clone quantification. Findings and caveats of the study: Clones exceeding 20 RNA copies carried over 98% of effector molecules but under 1% of naive-cell molecules. Identical TCR molecules sharing a barcode could underestimate highly expanded clone sizes. Roughly 1 million naive cells reportedly did not prevent detection of spiked Jurkat TCR RNA from one cell.

The gene calls are TRBV28 and TRBJ2-7, with D tentatively TRBD1 (6 bases). This clonotype was sampled from a human donor in good health. Some libraries in this study had Jurkat cell RNA spiked in. Sequencing input: naive CD8+ T cells from blood, with Jurkat cell RNA spiked in. As to subset: FACS-sorted CD8+CD4-CCR7+CD45RA+ naive T cells. CDR3 loop: CASRMVDSAYEQYF. DNA for the CDR3: TGTGCCAGCAGGATGGTGGACAGCGCCTACGAGCAGTACTTC.